The 23 T cell receptor beta chains reported below all come from one sample, sequenced in a study of Ad26.COV2.S vaccination and SARS-CoV-2 variants. Only in-frame clones appear in the TCRdb table, and some are missing; sequencing was by immunoSEQ multiplex PCR. The repertoire holds 300,000 to 400,000 clones, with around 87% as singletons. The treatment was: 15 to 20 received Ad26.COV2.S at low or high dose, single or two shots; about 5 received placebo; per-sample allocation not given. After the first vaccine or placebo injection, samples were drawn on day 63. Here the sequenced sample was peripheral blood, taken in a trial of Ad26.COV2.S vaccine versus placebo. These TCRs come from a person aged 18 to 59 who received the Ad26.COV2.S COVID-19 vaccine or a placebo.

This chain links TRBV6-2 or TRBV6-3 with TRBJ1-1; D is ambiguous. V lost 6 bases, J lost 5 bases, and 19 bases lay in between. Germline-derived CDR1 and CDR2 are MNHEY and SVGEGT. The CDR3 runs to 15 residues. The CDR3: CASSPYRFGETEAFF. The CDR3 DNA sequence: TGTGCCAGCAGCCCATATAGATTTGGGGAAACTGAAGCTTTCTTT.

This chain uses TRBV27 with TRBJ1-6, with D possibly matching TRBD1 (5 bases). Germline loops: CDR1 MNHEY, CDR2 SMNVEV (reference sequence). V gave up 6 bases and J gave up 0 bases, with 15 bases separating them. The CDR3 sequence is 17 residues long. The CDR3 bases are TGTGCCAGCAGCCTTGGGTGGGGCAGCTCCTATAATTCACCCCTCCACTTT. Translation gives CASSLGWGSSYNSPLHF.

V usage is TRBV27 and J usage is TRBJ1-1; D gene ambiguous. Trimming shortened V by 0 bases and J by 0 bases, and 8 bases separated the two germline ends. The CDR3 runs 15 residues. The V gene's germline CDR1 is MNHEY and CDR2 SMNVEV (reference sequence). The CDR3 DNA reads TGTGCCAGCAGTTTATCCAATAGTATGAACACTGAAGCTTTCTTT. Translating it yields CASSLSNSMNTEAFF.

The CDR3 nucleotides read TGCGCCAGCAGCCTCACCGGGACAGGACGCTACGAGCAGTACTTC. This gives the protein CASSLTGTGRYEQYF. V gene TRBV4-1 combines with J gene TRBJ2-7; 8 bases are a match to TRBD1. The J segment lost 3 bases and the V segment lost 4 bases, leaving 8 bases of the junction unmatched. Germline CDR1 is MGHRA and CDR2 is YSYEKL. This CDR3 has 15 amino acids.

The rearrangement uses TRBV30 and TRBJ2-7, with D unresolved. Germline CDR1 reads GTSNPN; CDR2 reads SVGIG (reference sequence). V was clipped by 3 bases and J by 5 bases, with 8 bases between them. The CDR3 contains 11 residues. Written as DNA, the CDR3 is TGTGCCTGGAGCCCCAAGGACGAGCAGTACTTC. Its translation is CAWSPKDEQYF. The full variable domain, rest sourced from reference TRBV30 and TRBJ2-7, is SQTIHQWPATLVQPVGSPLSLECTVEGTSNPNLYWYRQAAGRGLQLLFYSVGIGQISSEVPQNLSASRPQDRQFILSSKKLLLSDSGFYLCAWSPKDEQYFGPGTRLTVT.

A few counts support this clone. The genes are TRBV24-1 and TRBJ1-2; 9 bases align to TRBD1. The CDR3 is made up of 13 amino acids. The germline CDR1 and CDR2 sequences are KGHDR and SFDVKD. The J segment lost 6 bases and the V segment lost 4 bases, leaving 2 bases of the junction unmatched. Here the CDR3 reads CATSEGTGHGYTF. The CDR3 DNA is TGTGCCACCAGTGAGGGGACAGGGCATGGCTACACCTTC.

The chain uses TRBV7-6 and TRBJ2-2, with D tentatively TRBD1 (6 bases). Germline loops: CDR1 SGHVS, CDR2 FNYEAQ. This CDR3 spans 16 amino acids. V lost 0 bases and J 1 base, leaving 9 bases between the germline ends. CDR3 DNA sequence: TGTGCCAGCAGCTTAGCCCCGGGACAGAACACCGGGGAGCTGTTTTTT. Protein sequence: CASSLAPGQNTGELFF.

The rearrangement uses TRBV9 and TRBJ2-1, with a weak D call TRBD2 (5 bases). The germline CDR1 and CDR2 sequences are SGDLS and YYNGEE. The CDR3 covers 12 residues. V was cut by 4 bases and J by 7 bases, with 9 bases left in between. CDR3 DNA: TGTGCCAGCAGCTCCTCGGGGAATGAGCAGTTCTTC. This translates into CASSSSGNEQFF.

J is TRBJ1-2 and V is TRBV13; 8 nucleotides align to TRBD1. Losses at the gene ends were 5 bases for V and 3 bases for J; bases not matched to a gene: 2. The CDR3 loop spans 13 amino acids. From germline, CDR1 is PRHDT and CDR2 FYEKMQ (reference sequence). This CDR3 is CASSLDRDYGYTF. CDR3 in DNA: TGTGCCAGCAGCCTGGACAGGGACTATGGCTACACCTTC.

This chain joins TRBV5-6 and TRBJ1-5; D unclear. This CDR3 contains 14 residues. Looked up from germline, CDR1 is SGHDT and CDR2 is YYEEEE. V was shortened by 3 bases and J by 0 bases, with 7 bases between the two germline ends. CDR3 in amino acids: CASSWRDSNQPQHF. The CDR3 DNA sequence: TGTGCCAGCAGCTGGCGAGATAGCAATCAGCCCCAGCATTTT.

J is TRBJ2-7 and V is TRBV5-6, with 9 bases fitting TRBD1. CDR1 and CDR2 (germline): SGHDT, YYEEEE. J gave up 2 bases and V 0 bases, and 0 bases lay outside the gene matches. The CDR3 runs to 14 residues. Here the CDR3 DNA reads TGTGCCAGCAGCTTGGGGGACAGGGCCTACGAGCAGTACTTC. Its protein is CASSLGDRAYEQYF.

This clone was counted a single time. J is TRBJ2-5 and V is TRBV7-9, with D uncertain. Looked up from germline, CDR1 is SEHNR and CDR2 is FQNEAQ (reference sequence). Trimming stripped 1 base from V and 7 bases from J, with 10 bases between. The CDR3 contains 13 residues. CDR3 DNA sequence: TGTGCCAGCAGCTTAGACCCCATCGGGACCCAGTACTTC. Amino acid sequence: CASSLDPIGTQYF.

Only one count was recorded for this clone. The rearrangement uses TRBV5-4 and TRBJ2-7; D might be TRBD1 or TRBD2, each matching 5 bases. Trimming shortened V by 4 bases and J by 2 bases, and 7 bases separated the two germline ends. The CDR3 runs 12 residues. Germline loops: CDR1 SGHNT, CDR2 YYREEE (reference sequence). CDR3 sequence: CASSTGPYEQYF. CDR3 bases: TGTGCCAGCAGCACGGGGCCCTACGAGCAGTACTTC.

The chain employs TRBV7-9 and TRBJ2-5, with D perhaps assigned TRBD1 or TRBD2 (6 bases each). Germline V lookup: CDR1 SEHNR, CDR2 FQNEAQ (reference sequence). Trimming pared 2 bases from V and 5 bases from J, leaving 12 bases between. This CDR3 is built from 14 residues. The CDR3, as DNA: TGTGCCAGCAGCTTAATAGGGGGAGGTGAGACCCAGTACTTC. Protein: CASSLIGGGETQYF.

The V gene is TRBV7-9, the J gene TRBJ1-3; weak D call: TRBD1 (6 bases). Germline CDR1 is SEHNR and CDR2 is FQNEAQ (reference sequence). This CDR3 has 16 residues. V lost 5 bases and J lost 3, with 17 bases in between. The CDR3 coding sequence is TGTGCCAGCAGCCACACAACAGGGCTAAGTGGAAACACCATATATTTT. As protein: CASSHTTGLSGNTIYF.

The chain has TRBV25-1 and TRBJ2-5; 13 nucleotides agree with TRBD2. Per the germline V gene, CDR1 is MGHDK and CDR2 is SYGVNS. Trimming at V came to 6 bases and at J to 4 bases, leaving 8 bases not matched to a gene. The CDR3 covers 16 residues. Here the CDR3 reads CASRARGLAGRETQYF. CDR3 DNA: TGTGCCAGCAGGGCGAGGGGACTAGCGGGGCGAGAGACCCAGTACTTC.

Written as DNA, the CDR3 is TGTGCCAGCAGCCCGGGGGGGAGCACAGATACGCAGTATTTT. Protein sequence: CASSPGGSTDTQYF. V and J are TRBV7-3 and TRBJ2-3; TRBD2 aligns across 8 bases. V lost 5 bases, J lost 0 bases, and 1 base stayed unmatched. CDR3 length: 14 residues. Germline assignment: CDR1 SGHTA and CDR2 FQGTGA.

This rearrangement joins TRBV14 to TRBJ1-5; 9 nucleotides agree with TRBD1. CDR1 is SGHDN, CDR2 FVKESK, per germline. This CDR3 region has 19 residues. V was clipped by 4 bases and J by 10 bases; unmatched bases: 23. Written as DNA, the CDR3 is TGTGCCAGCAGCCTGAAAGAGACCGATACCGGGACAGGGACGAAACCCCAGCATTTT. Translated, it gives CASSLKETDTGTGTKPQHF.

The chain links TRBV6-1 to TRBJ1-2; D gene uncertain. The CDR3 runs to 14 residues. Trimming stripped 0 bases from V and 4 bases from J, with 9 bases between. Germline values: CDR1 MNHNS, CDR2 SASEGT. The CDR3: CASSEANQLYGYTF. The CDR3 DNA reads TGTGCCAGCAGTGAAGCAAACCAGCTCTATGGCTACACCTTC.

This chain connects TRBV10-1 to TRBJ2-3; TRBD2 matches 8 bases. This CDR3 has 12 residues. Germline values: CDR1 WNHNN, CDR2 SYGVQD (reference sequence). The trim removed 7 bases at V and 7 bases at J, leaving 4 bases unmatched. This CDR3 reads CASMTGGHTQYF. Written as DNA, the CDR3 is TGCGCCAGCATGACGGGGGGGCATACGCAGTATTTT.

The V and J genes are TRBV5-1 and TRBJ1-1; maybe TRBD1 (5 bases). Germline values: CDR1 SGHRS, CDR2 YFSETQ. V lost 4 bases, J lost 1 base, and 8 bases lay in between. This CDR3 is 13 amino acids long. The CDR3 DNA is TGCGCCAGCAGCCTGGGGGAGAACACTGAAGCTTTCTTT. Residues: CASSLGENTEAFF.

This clone has only a few counts. CDR3 DNA: TGTGCCAGCAGCTGGGCACCGAACACTGAAGCTTTCTTT. Encoded protein: CASSWAPNTEAFF. The chain joins TRBV14 to TRBJ1-1; D is uncertain. Trimming cost V 5 bases and J 1 base, with 8 bases left between them. Germline V gene data show CDR1 as SGHDN and CDR2 as FVKESK. There are 13 residues in the CDR3. The entire variable domain, with the rest obtained from reference TRBV14 and TRBJ1-1, is as follows: EAGVTQFPSHSVIEKGQTVTLRCDPISGHDNLYWYRRVMGKEIKFLLHFVKESKQDESGMPNNRFLAERTGGTYSTLKVQPAELEDSGVYFCASSWAPNTEAFFGQGTRLTVV.

The genes are TRBV30 and TRBJ2-7; D is unresolved. The V gene lost 3 bases and the J gene lost 4 bases, with 13 bases spanning the gap. This CDR3 is built from 13 residues. Germline-derived CDR1 and CDR2 are GTSNPN and SVGIG (reference sequence). Here the CDR3 reads CAWSLRRPYEQYF. The CDR3 DNA sequence: TGTGCCTGGAGCTTACGCAGGCCTTACGAGCAGTACTTC. Complete variable domain (other parts from reference TRBV30 and TRBJ2-7): SQTIHQWPATLVQPVGSPLSLECTVEGTSNPNLYWYRQAAGRGLQLLFYSVGIGQISSEVPQNLSASRPQDRQFILSSKKLLLSDSGFYLCAWSLRRPYEQYFGPGTRLTVT.